These 30 T cell receptor beta chains were sequenced from one sample in a study of Ad26.COV2.S vaccination and SARS-CoV-2 variants. Noted treatment: 19 received Ad26.COV2.S at low or high dose, single or two shots; roughly 5 received placebo; per-sample allocation not given. All samples were drawn on day 63, counting from the first vaccine or placebo injection. Some clones are missing from TCRdb's copy, which holds only in-frame ones; the method was immunoSEQ multiplex PCR. The data hold about 250,000 clones, with approximately 88% observed a single time. Sequenced material: peripheral blood, taken in a trial of Ad26.COV2.S vaccine versus placebo. All receptors come from a person aged 18 to 59 who received the Ad26.COV2.S COVID-19 vaccine or a placebo.

This chain connects TRBV29-1 to TRBJ1-1, with unresolved D. In germline, CDR1 is SQVTM, CDR2 ANQGSEA. The germline V and J ends were trimmed by 6 bases and 2 bases, with 13 bases remaining between them. CDR3 length: 13 residues. This CDR3 reads CSVGPRKNTEAFF. The CDR3 nucleotides read TGCAGCGTAGGACCCAGAAAAAACACTGAAGCTTTCTTT.

This sequence joins TRBV5-4 and TRBJ1-3; a weak D match, TRBD1 (5 bases). The germline CDR1 and CDR2 sequences are SGHNT and YYREEE (reference sequence). With 3 bases removed from V and 4 bases from J, the gap between germline ends came to 14 bases. This CDR3 contains 15 residues. CDR3 sequence: CASSWGMGSGNTIYF. Here the CDR3 DNA reads TGTGCCAGCAGCTGGGGCATGGGGTCCGGAAACACCATATATTTT. Full variable domain (rest looked up from reference TRBV5-4 and TRBJ1-3): ETGVTQSPTHLIKTRGQQVTLRCSSQSGHNTVSWYQQALGQGPQFIFQYYREEENGRGNFPPRFSGLQFPNYSSELNVNALELDDSALYLCASSWGMGSGNTIYFGEGSWLTVV.

The CDR3 protein is CASSIEGAPNEKLFF. CDR3 bases: TGTGCCAGTAGTATAGAAGGGGCTCCTAATGAAAAACTGTTTTTT. The J gene is TRBJ1-4, the V gene TRBV19; a possible D gene is TRBD1 (5 bases). Trimming stripped 0 bases from V and 3 bases from J, with 8 bases between. CDR3 size: 15 residues. Germline CDR1 LNHDA, CDR2 SQIVND (reference sequence).

The V gene is TRBV7-9, the J gene TRBJ1-5; 12 bases agree with TRBD1. Unmatched junction bases numbered 14, after V lost 5 bases and J lost 3 bases. The CDR3 sequence is 19 residues long. CDR1 is SEHNR, CDR2 FQNEAQ, per germline (reference sequence). The CDR3 protein is CASSGPSGTGGINNQPQHF. CDR3 nucleotide sequence: TGTGCCAGCAGCGGGCCCTCCGGGACAGGGGGCATTAACAATCAGCCCCAGCATTTT.

V and J are TRBV7-2 and TRBJ2-1; 7 bases line up with TRBD2. V lost 3 bases and J lost 4; bases outside the gene matches: 9. Looked up from germline, CDR1 is SGHTA and CDR2 is FQGNSA. The CDR3 has 16 residues. The CDR3 DNA sequence: TGTGCCAGCAGCTTGGGGGGAGGGGCGGTGTACAATGAGCAGTTCTTC. Residues: CASSLGGGAVYNEQFF. Full variable domain (remainder filled in from reference TRBV7-2 and TRBJ2-1): GAGVSQSPSNKVTEKGKDVELRCDPISGHTALYWYRQSLGQGLEFLIYFQGNSAPDKSGLPSDRFSAERTGGSVSTLTIQRTQQEDSAVYLCASSLGGGAVYNEQFFGPGTRLTVL.

The V and J genes are TRBV6-2 or TRBV6-3 and TRBJ2-1, with TRBD1 identical over 9 bases. J gave up 9 bases and V 0 bases, and 6 bases lay outside the gene matches. The CDR3 length is 15 residues. CDR1 MNHEY and CDR2 SVGEGT come from the germline V gene. CDR3 nucleotide sequence: TGTGCCAGCAGTTACTCGATAGACAGGGGGGGTGAGCAGTTCTTC. Protein: CASSYSIDRGGEQFF.

The genes are TRBV4-1 and TRBJ1-3, with D hard to call. The ends were cut back, 1 base at V and 0 bases at J, with 7 bases in the middle. CDR3 length equals 15 residues. The germline gives CDR1 MGHRA, CDR2 YSYEKL. The CDR3 nucleotides read TGCGCCAGCAGCCAAGGACATATCTCTGGAAACACCATATATTTT. Residues: CASSQGHISGNTIYF.

The genes are TRBV6-2 or TRBV6-3 and TRBJ2-7; TRBD2 is a possible D gene (6 bases). V lost 5 bases, J lost 3 bases, and 11 bases lay in between. In germline, CDR1 is MNHEY, CDR2 SVGEGT. The CDR3 sequence is 13 residues long. The CDR3 spells CASSQTRVYEQYF. CDR3 sequence (DNA): TGTGCCAGCAGTCAGACTAGAGTCTACGAGCAGTACTTC.

The rearrangement links TRBV5-5 to TRBJ2-3; 10 positions match TRBD2. Germline CDR1 reads SGHKS; CDR2 reads YYEKEE (reference sequence). With 3 bases clipped from V and 1 base from J, the junction kept 14 bases outside the gene matches. The CDR3 length is 19 residues. The CDR3 spells CASSSPQESSGRGTDTQYF. The CDR3 DNA reads as TGTGCCAGCAGCTCCCCACAGGAGTCTAGCGGGAGAGGCACAGATACGCAGTATTTT. Using reference TRBV5-5 and TRBJ2-3 for the parts outside the CDR3, the full variable domain is DAGVTQSPTHLIKTRGQQVTLRCSPISGHKSVSWYQQVLGQGPQFIFQYYEKEERGRGNFPDRFSARQFPNYSSELNVNALLLGDSALYLCASSSPQESSGRGTDTQYFGPGTRLTVL.

This clone was observed a handful of times. The V call is TRBV18, the J call TRBJ2-7; a weak D match, TRBD1 (6 bases). The germline V gene has CDR1 KGHSH and CDR2 LQKENI. V lost 5 bases and J lost 2, with 10 bases in between. This CDR3 is built from 13 residues. This CDR3 reads CASSAGTTYEQYV. The CDR3 region has the DNA TGTGCCAGCTCAGCCGGGACAACCTACGAGCAGTACGTC.

This chain links TRBV3-1 (or the pseudogene TRBV3-2) with TRBJ2-3; D not resolved. This CDR3 has 14 amino acids. Germline V CDR1 and CDR2: LGHDT, YNNKEL (reference sequence). The V end lost 1 base, the J end lost 8 bases, and 13 bases lay between the germline ends. The CDR3 is CASSQVPLRGTQYF. In DNA, the CDR3 is TGTGCCAGCAGCCAAGTCCCGTTGCGAGGTACGCAGTATTTT.

CDR3 nucleotide sequence: TGTGCCAGCAAAATCAACAGGGATGAGCAGTTCTTC. Protein: CASKINRDEQFF. This rearrangement joins TRBV6-1 to TRBJ2-1, with D tentatively TRBD1 (6 bases). CDR3 length: 12 residues. Deletions cut 7 bases from V and 8 bases from J, with 12 bases between. Germline V gene sequence: CDR1 MNHNS, CDR2 SASEGT.

This clone was counted only a few times. The chain carries TRBV7-2 and TRBJ2-6; either TRBD1 or TRBD2 may supply D (5 bases each). CDR3 length equals 19 residues. The germline CDR1 and CDR2 sequences are SGHTA and FQGNSA. V lost 5 bases and J lost 0, with 20 bases in between. CDR3 residues: CASSLQPGRIFSGANVLTF. The CDR3, as DNA: TGTGCCAGCAGCCTTCAGCCGGGACGCATTTTCTCTGGGGCCAACGTCCTGACTTTC.

The rearrangement uses TRBV3-1 (or the pseudogene TRBV3-2) and TRBJ2-7; perhaps TRBD1 as D (6 bases). The V and J ends lost 6 bases and 5 bases respectively, with 17 bases between them. From germline, CDR1 is LGHDT and CDR2 YNNKEL (reference sequence). The CDR3 has 14 amino acids. In DNA form, the CDR3 reads TGTGCCAGCAGATCCTCAGGCAGGGGCCACGAGCAGTACTTC. Protein: CASRSSGRGHEQYF.

This chain uses TRBV11-2 with TRBJ2-7; maybe TRBD1 (5 bases). This CDR3 has 13 residues. CDR1 is SGHAT and CDR2 is FQNNGV in the germline V gene. The V and J ends lost 5 bases and 5 bases respectively, with 13 bases between them. The CDR3 loop reads CASSTRQNNEQYF. CDR3 nucleotide sequence: TGTGCCAGCAGCACCCGACAGAATAACGAGCAGTACTTC.

CDR3 sequence: CASSVVGDVGYSGNTIYF. CDR3 DNA sequence: TGTGCCAGCAGCGTAGTTGGGGACGTCGGTTACTCTGGAAACACCATATATTTT. The genes are TRBV9 and TRBJ1-3, with D possibly being TRBD1 (5 bases). The CDR3 contains 18 residues. Germline V gene sequence: CDR1 SGDLS, CDR2 YYNGEE. The ends were cut back, 0 bases at V and 0 bases at J, with 16 bases in the middle.

There are many counts of this clone. The chain combines TRBV9 with TRBJ1-2; no clear D. Germline V gene data show CDR1 as SGDLS and CDR2 as YYNGEE. The CDR3 has 12 amino acids. V lost 7 bases and J lost 0, with 7 bases in between. The CDR3 region is CASGETNYGYTF. In nucleotides, the CDR3 is TGTGCCAGCGGCGAGACTAACTATGGCTACACCTTC.

The chain carries TRBV3-1 (or the pseudogene TRBV3-2) and TRBJ2-5, with D hard to call. V lost 7 bases to trimming and J lost 2 bases, with 11 bases between them. The CDR3 sequence is 13 residues long. Looked up from germline, CDR1 is LGHDT and CDR2 is YNNKEL (reference sequence). The chain's CDR3 is CASINAQQETQYF. The CDR3 coding sequence is TGTGCCAGCATTAATGCCCAGCAAGAGACCCAGTACTTC.

The V gene is TRBV30, the J gene TRBJ1-2, with 8 bases lining up with TRBD1. This CDR3 spans 14 amino acids. CDR1 is GTSNPN, CDR2 SVGIG, per germline (reference sequence). The chain's CDR3 is CASDWTGLDYGYTF. The CDR3 bases are TGTGCATCAGATTGGACAGGGCTGGACTATGGCTACACCTTC.

This clone appeared a single time. The J gene is TRBJ2-3, the V gene TRBV5-6; tentatively, D is TRBD1 or TRBD2 (6 bases each). The CDR3 sequence is 16 residues long. CDR1 and CDR2 (germline): SGHDT, YYEEEE. Deletions cut 5 bases from V and 7 bases from J, with 23 bases between. CDR3 protein: CASRPEMGGVGNTQYF. The CDR3 DNA reads TGTGCCAGCAGGCCTGAGATGGGGGGCGTTGGTAATACGCAGTATTTT.

The chain links TRBV5-5 to TRBJ1-1; no clear D. CDR1 is SGHKS, CDR2 YYEKEE, per germline (reference sequence). The CDR3 is 14 amino acids. The germline V and J ends were trimmed by 0 bases and 4 bases, with 10 bases remaining between them. CDR3 nucleotides: TGTGCCAGCAGCTTGGAGGTGGGGTTCACTGAAGCTTTCTTT. Translated: CASSLEVGFTEAFF.

This sequence joins TRBV19 and TRBJ1-1; 11 bases line up with TRBD1. This CDR3 has 14 residues. With V trimmed by 4 bases and J by 8 bases, 6 bases remained unmatched. CDR1 is LNHDA, CDR2 SQIVND, per germline (reference sequence). DNA of the CDR3: TGTGCCAGTAGTAGGACAGGGGGCGGCAGGGAAGCTTTCTTT. As protein: CASSRTGGGREAFF.

This clone occurred many times. The V and J genes are TRBV19 and TRBJ1-5, with D uncertain. Germline V CDR1 and CDR2: LNHDA, SQIVND (reference sequence). Trimming took off 0 bases at V and 4 bases at J, with 10 bases between the two ends. The CDR3 contains 15 residues. DNA of the CDR3: TGTGCCAGTAGTATAGATCATGCAGGAAATCAGCCCCAGCATTTT. Translated: CASSIDHAGNQPQHF.

This chain links TRBV6-5 with TRBJ1-1; D not certain. This CDR3 region has 13 residues. Trimming took 3 bases from V and 11 from J, leaving 16 bases between them. CDR1 and CDR2 from the germline V gene are MNHEY and SVGAGI. CDR3 amino acids: CASSYSGSPRAFF. In nucleotides, the CDR3 is TGTGCCAGCAGTTATAGTGGCAGCCCGCGGGCTTTCTTT.

This chain links TRBV3-1 (or the pseudogene TRBV3-2) with TRBJ2-3, with D possibly matching TRBD1 (5 bases). CDR3 length: 14 residues. The V gene's germline CDR1 is LGHDT and CDR2 YNNKEL (reference sequence). V dropped 0 bases and J dropped 4 bases, with 8 bases sitting between them. The CDR3 sequence: CASSQDQGADTQYF. CDR3 nucleotide sequence: TGTGCCAGCAGCCAAGATCAAGGGGCAGATACGCAGTATTTT.

CDR3 DNA sequence: TGTGCCAGCCAGATTGGGCCCCAGACCCAGTACTTC. Its protein product is CASQIGPQTQYF. V and J are TRBV25-1 and TRBJ2-5; D uncertain. This CDR3 region has 12 residues. Trimming removed 8 bases at V and 6 bases at J, with 13 bases between. CDR1 and CDR2 (germline): MGHDK, SYGVNS.

The chain combines TRBV25-1 with TRBJ1-1; a weak D match, TRBD1 (6 bases). The CDR3 loop spans 11 amino acids. In germline, CDR1 is MGHDK, CDR2 SYGVNS. V was cut by 5 bases and J by 11 bases, with 12 bases left in between. The CDR3 loop is CASSPGARAFF. The DNA of the CDR3 is TGTGCCAGCAGTCCGGGGGCGAGGGCTTTCTTT.

The chain couples TRBV6-4 to TRBJ2-5; 10 bases align to TRBD2. Trimming removed 3 bases from V and 4 bases from J; junction bases left unmatched: 5. The germline V gene encodes CDR1 MRHNA and CDR2 SNTAGT. This CDR3 has 15 residues. Here the CDR3 reads CASSELAGAAETQYF. As DNA, the CDR3 is TGTGCCAGCAGTGAGCTAGCGGGAGCGGCAGAGACCCAGTACTTC.

This chain connects TRBV3-1 (or the pseudogene TRBV3-2) to TRBJ2-5, with 12 bases fitting TRBD2. Losses at the gene ends were 0 bases for V and 5 bases for J; bases not matched to a gene: 4. The CDR3 has 16 amino acids. Per the germline V gene, CDR1 is LGHDT and CDR2 is YNNKEL (reference sequence). CDR3 in DNA: TGTGCCAGCAGCCAAGATGGAACTAGCGGGAGGGAGACCCAGTACTTC. This sequence encodes CASSQDGTSGRETQYF.

The J gene is TRBJ1-6, the V gene TRBV2; 8 nucleotides match TRBD1. Germline loops: CDR1 SNHLY, CDR2 FYNNEI. The V gene end was trimmed by 0 bases and the J gene end by 10 bases; junction bases not matched to a gene: 11. This CDR3 is 17 amino acids long. CDR3 protein: CASSEAVAGGRKSPLHF. The CDR3 DNA sequence: TGTGCCAGCAGTGAAGCTGTCGCAGGGGGCAGGAAGTCACCCCTCCACTTT.